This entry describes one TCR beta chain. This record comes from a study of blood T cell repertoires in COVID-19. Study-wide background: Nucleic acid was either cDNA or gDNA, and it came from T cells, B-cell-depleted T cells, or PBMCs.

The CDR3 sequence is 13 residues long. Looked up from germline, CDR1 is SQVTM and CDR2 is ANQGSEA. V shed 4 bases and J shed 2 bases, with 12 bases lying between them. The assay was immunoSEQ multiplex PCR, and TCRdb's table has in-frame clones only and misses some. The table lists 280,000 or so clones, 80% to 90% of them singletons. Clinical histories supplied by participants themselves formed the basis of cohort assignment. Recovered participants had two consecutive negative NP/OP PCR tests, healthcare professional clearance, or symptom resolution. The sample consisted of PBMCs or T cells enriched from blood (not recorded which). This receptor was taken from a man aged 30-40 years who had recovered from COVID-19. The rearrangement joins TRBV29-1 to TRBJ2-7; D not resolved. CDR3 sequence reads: CSVALVEPYEQYF. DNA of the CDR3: TGCAGCGTTGCCTTGGTAGAGCCCTACGAGCAGTACTTC.